This entry lists 30 T cell receptor beta chains sequenced from one sample in a study of blood T cell repertoires in COVID-19. TCRdb's copy holds only in-frame clones and misses some; the assay was immunoSEQ multiplex PCR. Altogether roughly 160,000 clones are present, 88% being singletons, with the ten largest covering roughly 1.9%. The sample was peripheral blood. The source is a man between 50 and 59 years old who had recovered from COVID-19.

The chain recombines TRBV7-3 with TRBJ1-2; 10 bases line up with TRBD1. The CDR3 sequence is 15 residues long. With V trimmed by 4 bases and J by 6 bases, 8 bases remained unmatched. CDR1 and CDR2 (germline): SGHTA, FQGTGA. CDR3 nucleotide sequence: TGTGCCAGCAGCTATACCGGGACAGGGGAGCATGGCTACACCTTC. This encodes CASSYTGTGEHGYTF.

The chain has TRBV12-2 and TRBJ2-7; TRBD2 is the table's D call and was not checked against the DNA. TRBV12-2 is noted as a pseudogene. This CDR3 is 19 amino acids long. The CDR3 is CASRLEEGLAGGTSYEQYF. For the CDR3, the DNA is TGTGCAAGTCGCTTAGAAGAAGGACTAGCGGGAGGGACTTCCTACGAGCAGTACTTC.

This clone has a single count. The chain carries TRBV4-2 and TRBJ2-3; 9 bases align to TRBD2. The CDR3 is 17 amino acids. From germline, CDR1 is LGHNA and CDR2 YNFKEQ. Unmatched junction bases numbered 18, after V lost 8 bases and J lost 6 bases. CDR3 amino acids: CASRLSSGGLFGDTQYF. CDR3 nucleotide sequence: TGTGCCAGCCGGCTAAGCAGCGGGGGGTTATTCGGGGATACGCAGTATTTT.

The chain combines TRBV5-5 with TRBJ2-2; 9 bases align to TRBD2. The CDR3 length is 15 residues. V lost 3 bases to trimming and J lost 6 bases; unmatched junction nucleotides: 6. CDR1 is SGHKS and CDR2 is YYEKEE in the germline V gene (reference sequence). CDR3 residues: CASSSSGVNPGELFF. The CDR3 coding sequence is TGTGCCAGCAGCTCTAGCGGGGTAAACCCCGGGGAGCTGTTTTTT.

This clone was seen only once. This chain joins TRBV6-5 and TRBJ1-1; unclear D gene. Germline CDR1 reads MNHEY; CDR2 reads SVGAGI. Trimming left V 7 bases short and J 0 bases short, with 9 bases between. This CDR3 contains 13 residues. CDR3 amino acids: CASTGRVNTEAFF. CDR3 coding DNA: TGTGCCAGCACGGGGAGGGTGAACACTGAAGCTTTCTTT.

This clone was seen a single time. The chain combines TRBV7-2 with TRBJ2-5, with D possibly matching TRBD1 (6 bases). Deletions cut 0 bases from V and 5 bases from J, with 10 bases between. The CDR3 has 14 residues. Germline loops: CDR1 SGHTA, CDR2 FQGNSA. The CDR3 is CASSLATGRETQYF. CDR3 DNA: TGTGCCAGCAGCTTAGCAACAGGGCGGGAGACCCAGTACTTC. The complete variable domain, with remaining parts taken from reference TRBV7-2 and TRBJ2-5, reads GAGVSQSPSNKVTEKGKDVELRCDPISGHTALYWYRQSLGQGLEFLIYFQGNSAPDKSGLPSDRFSAERTGGSVSTLTIQRTQQEDSAVYLCASSLATGRETQYFGPGTRLLVL.

The chain uses TRBV19 and TRBJ2-6; D unresolved. Trimming removed 6 bases from V and 4 bases from J, with 10 bases in between. Germline V gene data show CDR1 as LNHDA and CDR2 as SQIVND (reference sequence). This CDR3 spans 14 amino acids. This CDR3 reads CASRSSSGANVLTF. The CDR3 nucleotides are TGTGCCAGTAGGTCGAGTTCAGGGGCCAACGTCCTGACTTTC.

The chain employs TRBV29-1 and TRBJ1-1, with 7 positions matching TRBD1. J lost 7 bases, V lost 7 bases, and 6 bases had no gene match. Germline CDR1 and CDR2: SQVTM and ANQGSEA. CDR3 length: 11 residues. The chain's CDR3 is CSGFRGSEAFF. The CDR3 DNA reads TGCAGCGGTTTCAGGGGGAGTGAAGCTTTCTTT.

V and J are TRBV27 and TRBJ1-5; TRBD1 matches at 11 bases. The V gene end was trimmed by 0 bases and the J gene end by 2 bases; junction bases not matched to a gene: 9. The CDR3 is made up of 19 amino acids. CDR1 and CDR2 (germline): MNHEY, SMNVEV (reference sequence). In DNA form, the CDR3 reads TGTGCCAGCAGTTTATCCCCCGAGGACAGGGGGCCCGGCAATCAGCCCCAGCATTTT. Translated: CASSLSPEDRGPGNQPQHF.

This chain connects TRBV6-6 to TRBJ2-7; 11 nucleotides match TRBD2. The CDR3 extends over 15 amino acids. V was clipped by 6 bases and J by 0 bases; unmatched bases: 4. CDR1 is MNHNY and CDR2 is SVGAGI in the germline V gene (reference sequence). In DNA form, the CDR3 reads TGTGCCAGCAGCCCCACTAGCGGGAGCTCCTACGAGCAGTACTTC. Protein product: CASSPTSGSSYEQYF.

This clone appeared once. V gene TRBV11-2 combines with J gene TRBJ1-4; 8 bases match TRBD1. This CDR3 has 15 residues. J was trimmed by 7 bases and V by 5 bases; bases with no gene match: 9. The germline CDR1 and CDR2 sequences are SGHAT and FQNNGV. DNA of the CDR3: TGTGCCAGCAGCCCGCAGGGGGCTTTTGGTGAAAAACTGTTTTTT. Translating it yields CASSPQGAFGEKLFF.

This chain connects TRBV7-9 to TRBJ2-7; 8 positions agree with TRBD2. With 10 bases clipped from V and 0 bases from J, the junction kept 8 bases outside the gene matches. Looked up from germline, CDR1 is SEHNR and CDR2 is FQNEAQ (reference sequence). The CDR3 runs 14 residues. The CDR3 DNA reads as TGTGCCATTGGACTAGCCTTCAGCTCCTACGAGCAGTACTTC. Translated: CAIGLAFSSYEQYF. Full variable domain (missing parts from reference TRBV7-9 and TRBJ2-7): DTGVSQNPRHKITKRGQNVTFRCDPISEHNRLYWYRQTLGQGPEFLTYFQNEAQLEKSRLLSDRFSAERPKGSFSTLEIQRTEQGDSAMYLCAIGLAFSSYEQYFGPGTRLTVT.

The chain carries TRBV19 and TRBJ1-1; D is unresolved. V shed 5 bases and J shed 3 bases, with 13 bases lying between them. Germline V gene sequence: CDR1 LNHDA, CDR2 SQIVND (reference sequence). The CDR3 runs 14 residues. CDR3 protein: CASSRGGWDTEAFF. The DNA of the CDR3 is TGTGCCAGTAGTCGGGGAGGGTGGGACACTGAAGCTTTCTTT.

This clone was picked up a small number of times. The V and J genes are TRBV7-8 and TRBJ2-7; D unresolved. The germline V gene encodes CDR1 SGHVS and CDR2 FQNEAQ. V was cut by 2 bases and J by 2 bases, with 19 bases left in between. This CDR3 has 17 amino acids. CDR3 sequence reads: CASSLIGLGTGAYEQYF. CDR3 DNA sequence: TGTGCCAGCAGCTTAATCGGTTTGGGTACGGGTGCCTACGAGCAGTACTTC.

The chain is built from TRBV5-5 and TRBJ1-2; 8 nucleotides agree with TRBD1. From germline, CDR1 is SGHKS and CDR2 YYEKEE (reference sequence). The CDR3 has 13 amino acids. V was clipped by 4 bases and J by 8 bases; unmatched bases: 7. In DNA form, the CDR3 reads TGTGCCAGCAGCCTAAACAGGGGGTTAGGCTACACCTTC. Its translation is CASSLNRGLGYTF.

The chain couples TRBV7-8 to TRBJ2-2, with TRBD2 matching 14 bases. J lost 5 bases, V lost 5 bases, and 7 bases had no gene match. The CDR3 sequence is 17 residues long. Germline V gene data show CDR1 as SGHVS and CDR2 as FQNEAQ. This chain's CDR3 is CASSRGTSGRRTGELFF. DNA for the CDR3: TGTGCCAGCAGCCGAGGGACTAGCGGGAGAAGGACCGGGGAGCTGTTTTTT.

The rearrangement joins TRBV29-1 to TRBJ2-7; a weak D match, TRBD1 (5 bases). Germline lookup yields CDR1 SQVTM and CDR2 ANQGSEA. The CDR3 covers 13 residues. V dropped 1 base and J dropped 2 bases, with 9 bases sitting between them. CDR3 protein: CSVEVGAPYEQYF. The CDR3 DNA is TGCAGCGTTGAAGTTGGGGCACCCTACGAGCAGTACTTC.

This clone appeared a few times. The genes are TRBV6-2 or TRBV6-3 and TRBJ2-1; 7 nucleotides agree with TRBD2. With V trimmed by 4 bases and J by 5 bases, 5 bases remained unmatched. CDR1 and CDR2 (germline): MNHEY, SVGEGT. The CDR3 has 14 residues. The CDR3 nucleotides read TGTGCCAGCAGTTTCTTGCTAGCGGACAATGAGCAGTTCTTC. Protein sequence: CASSFLLADNEQFF.

The V and J genes are TRBV18 and TRBJ2-2; 10 nucleotides match TRBD1. The CDR3 is 17 amino acids. V shed 3 bases, J shed 3 bases, and the junction held 7 bases outside the gene matches. Germline CDR1 and CDR2: KGHSH and LQKENI. The CDR3 protein is CASSPTGQGGYTGELFF. CDR3 bases: TGTGCCAGCTCACCCACAGGACAGGGGGGATACACCGGGGAGCTGTTTTTT.

This chain connects TRBV10-1 to TRBJ1-5, with a tentative D call TRBD1 (6 bases). Per germline, CDR1 WNHNN and CDR2 SYGVQD (reference sequence). There are 14 residues in the CDR3. Trimming stripped 8 bases from V and 1 base from J, with 12 bases between. CDR3 amino acids: CASGYRASNQPQHF. The CDR3 nucleotides are TGCGCCAGCGGATACAGGGCAAGCAATCAGCCCCAGCATTTT.

V gene TRBV19 combines with J gene TRBJ1-6; 10 nucleotides line up with TRBD1. In germline, CDR1 is LNHDA, CDR2 SQIVND (reference sequence). This CDR3 has 16 residues. The trim removed 5 bases at V and 7 bases at J, leaving 8 bases unmatched. CDR3 DNA: TGTGCCAGTAGTGTCCTCCCGGGACAGGGGAATTCACCCCTCCACTTT. This codes for CASSVLPGQGNSPLHF.

CDR3 sequence: CASSLGRGSGNTIYF. CDR3 DNA sequence: TGTGCCAGCAGCTTAGGTAGGGGGTCCGGAAACACCATATATTTT. This chain uses TRBV7-6 with TRBJ1-3; D is possibly TRBD1 (6 bases). The length of the CDR3 is 15 residues. Germline CDR1 and CDR2: SGHVS and FNYEAQ. V was cut by 1 base and J by 4 bases, with 11 bases left in between.

The V call is TRBV3-1 (or the pseudogene TRBV3-2), the J call TRBJ2-3; 8 bases fit TRBD2. V lost 4 bases and J lost 1; bases outside the gene matches: 7. The germline V gene has CDR1 LGHDT and CDR2 YNNKEL (reference sequence). This CDR3 region has 16 residues. The CDR3, as DNA: TGTGCCAGCAGCCTGAGCGGGGGAGGGGGCACAGATACGCAGTATTTT. It codes for CASSLSGGGGTDTQYF.

J is TRBJ1-3 and V is TRBV2, with 7 positions matching TRBD1. CDR3 length: 16 amino acids. V dropped 0 bases and J dropped 0; count of bases not matched to a gene: 2. Germline CDR1 is SNHLY and CDR2 is FYNNEI. The chain's CDR3 is CASSEAAGGSGNTIYF. Written as DNA, the CDR3 is TGTGCCAGCAGTGAAGCGGCAGGGGGCTCTGGAAACACCATATATTTT.

J is TRBJ2-2 and V is TRBV7-3, with D tentatively TRBD2 (6 bases). V lost 5 bases, J lost 3 bases, and 10 bases lay in between. This CDR3 is built from 14 residues. Germline CDR1 reads SGHTA; CDR2 reads FQGTGA. The CDR3 region is CASSRGLHTGELFF. The CDR3 DNA follows: TGTGCCAGCAGCAGAGGACTACACACCGGGGAGCTGTTTTTT.

The V and J genes are TRBV6-5 and TRBJ2-3, with 10 positions matching TRBD1. CDR3 length: 15 amino acids. The germline gives CDR1 MNHEY, CDR2 SVGAGI. V shed 6 bases, J shed 4 bases, and the junction held 7 bases outside the gene matches. The CDR3 nucleotides read TGTGCCAGCAGACGACAGGGGGCAAGTTCAGATACGCAGTATTTT. Protein product: CASRRQGASSDTQYF.

The CDR3 spells CASSPQFSGANVLTF. In nucleotides, the CDR3 is TGTGCCAGCAGCCCTCAGTTCTCTGGGGCCAACGTCCTGACTTTC. The J gene is TRBJ2-6, the V gene TRBV7-3; D is unclear. The ends were cut back, 5 bases at V and 0 bases at J, with 8 bases in the middle. Germline lookup yields CDR1 SGHTA and CDR2 FQGTGA. CDR3 size: 15 residues.

This clone was detected once. V is TRBV5-6 and J is TRBJ1-1, with D unclear. The CDR3 contains 13 residues. Germline CDR1 and CDR2: SGHDT and YYEEEE. V was clipped by 2 bases and J by 0 bases, with 5 bases between them. The CDR3 DNA reads TGTGCCAGCAGCTTACCGGTGAACACTGAAGCTTTCTTT. Translating it yields CASSLPVNTEAFF. Full variable domain (remainder filled in from reference TRBV5-6 and TRBJ1-1): DAGVTQSPTHLIKTRGQQVTLRCSPKSGHDTVSWYQQALGQGPQFIFQYYEEEERQRGNFPDRFSGHQFPNYSSELNVNALLLGDSALYLCASSLPVNTEAFFGQGTRLTVV.

The chain uses TRBV7-9 and TRBJ1-2; a possible D gene is TRBD1 (6 bases). The CDR3 runs 12 residues. Per the germline V gene, CDR1 is SEHNR and CDR2 is FQNEAQ (reference sequence). Trimming stripped 4 bases from V and 4 bases from J, with 7 bases between. This CDR3 is CASSWDIYGYTF. The DNA for the CDR3 is TGTGCCAGCAGCTGGGACATCTATGGCTACACCTTC. Filled out from reference TRBV7-9 and TRBJ1-2, the complete variable domain reads DTGVSQNPRHKITKRGQNVTFRCDPISEHNRLYWYRQTLGQGPEFLTYFQNEAQLEKSRLLSDRFSAERPKGSFSTLEIQRTEQGDSAMYLCASSWDIYGYTFGSGTRLTVV.

V and J are TRBV28 and TRBJ2-1; a weak D match, TRBD1 (7 bases). CDR3 length: 15 amino acids. Trimming removed 2 bases from V and 3 bases from J, with 11 bases in between. Germline CDR1 and CDR2: MDHEN and SYDVKM. In DNA form, the CDR3 reads TGTGCCAGCAGTTTAGCGGGACAGCTCTACAATGAGCAGTTCTTC. Its translation is CASSLAGQLYNEQFF.